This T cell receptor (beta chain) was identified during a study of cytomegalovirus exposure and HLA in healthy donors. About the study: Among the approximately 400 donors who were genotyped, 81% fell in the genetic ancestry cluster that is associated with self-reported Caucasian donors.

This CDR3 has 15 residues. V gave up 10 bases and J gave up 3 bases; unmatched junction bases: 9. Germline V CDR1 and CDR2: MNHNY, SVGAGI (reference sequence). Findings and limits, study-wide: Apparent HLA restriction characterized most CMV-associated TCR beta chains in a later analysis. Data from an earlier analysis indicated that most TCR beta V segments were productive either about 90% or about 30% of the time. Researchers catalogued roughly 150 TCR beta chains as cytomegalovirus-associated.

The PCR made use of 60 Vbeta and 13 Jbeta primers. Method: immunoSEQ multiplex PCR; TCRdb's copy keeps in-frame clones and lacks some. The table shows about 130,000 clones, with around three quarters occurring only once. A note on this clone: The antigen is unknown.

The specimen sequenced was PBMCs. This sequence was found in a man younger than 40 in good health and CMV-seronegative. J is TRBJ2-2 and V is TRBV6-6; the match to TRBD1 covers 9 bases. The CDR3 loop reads CATTRDRVDTGELFF. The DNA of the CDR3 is TGTGCCACAACTCGGGACAGGGTCGACACCGGGGAGCTGTTTTTT.